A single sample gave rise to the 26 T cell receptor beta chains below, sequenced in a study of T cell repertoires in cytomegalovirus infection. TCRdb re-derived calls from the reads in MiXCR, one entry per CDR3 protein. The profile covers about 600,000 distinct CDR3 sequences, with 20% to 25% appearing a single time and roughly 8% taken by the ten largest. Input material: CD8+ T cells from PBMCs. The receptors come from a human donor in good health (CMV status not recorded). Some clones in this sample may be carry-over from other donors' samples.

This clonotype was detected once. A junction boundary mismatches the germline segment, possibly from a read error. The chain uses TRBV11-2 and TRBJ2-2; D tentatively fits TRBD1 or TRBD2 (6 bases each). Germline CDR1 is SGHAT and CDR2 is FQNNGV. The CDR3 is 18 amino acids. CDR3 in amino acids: CASRLGGSGPRNTGELFF. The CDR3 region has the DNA TGTGCCAGCAGGTTAGGGGGAAGCGGGCCTCGGAACACCGGGGAGCTGTTTTTT.

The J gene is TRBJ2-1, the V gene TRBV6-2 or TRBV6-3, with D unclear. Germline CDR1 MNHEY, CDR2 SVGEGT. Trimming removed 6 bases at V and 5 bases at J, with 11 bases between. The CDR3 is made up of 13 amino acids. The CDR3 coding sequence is TGTGCCAGCAGGACCGACAACAACAATGAGCAGTTCTTC. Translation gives CASRTDNNNEQFF.

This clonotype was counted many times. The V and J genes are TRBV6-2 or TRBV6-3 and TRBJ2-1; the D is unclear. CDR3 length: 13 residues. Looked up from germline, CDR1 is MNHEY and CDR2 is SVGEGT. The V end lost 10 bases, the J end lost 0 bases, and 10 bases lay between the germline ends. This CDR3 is CATLLASYNEQFF. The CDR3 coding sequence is TGTGCCACGCTTCTCGCCTCCTACAATGAGCAGTTCTTC.

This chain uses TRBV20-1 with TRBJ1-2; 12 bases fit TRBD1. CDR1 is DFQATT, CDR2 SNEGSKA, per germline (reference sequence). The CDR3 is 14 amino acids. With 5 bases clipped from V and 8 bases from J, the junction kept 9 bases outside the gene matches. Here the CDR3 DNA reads TGCAGTGCTTTTTGGGGACAGGGGGCTCAGGGCTACACCTTC. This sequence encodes CSAFWGQGAQGYTF.

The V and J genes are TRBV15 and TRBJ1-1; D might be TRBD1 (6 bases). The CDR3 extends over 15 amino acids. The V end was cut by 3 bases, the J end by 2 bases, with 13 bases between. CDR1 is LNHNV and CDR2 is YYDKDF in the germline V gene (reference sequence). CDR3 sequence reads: CATSSNRAPNTEAFF. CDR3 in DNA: TGTGCCACCAGCAGTAACAGGGCCCCCAACACTGAAGCTTTCTTT.

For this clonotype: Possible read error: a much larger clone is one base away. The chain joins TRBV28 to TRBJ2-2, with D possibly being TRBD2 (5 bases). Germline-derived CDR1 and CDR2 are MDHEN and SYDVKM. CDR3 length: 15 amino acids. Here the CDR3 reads CDSSLPLRGTGELFF. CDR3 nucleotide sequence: TGTGACAGCAGTTTGCCCCTCCGGGGCACCGGGGAGCTGTTTTTT.

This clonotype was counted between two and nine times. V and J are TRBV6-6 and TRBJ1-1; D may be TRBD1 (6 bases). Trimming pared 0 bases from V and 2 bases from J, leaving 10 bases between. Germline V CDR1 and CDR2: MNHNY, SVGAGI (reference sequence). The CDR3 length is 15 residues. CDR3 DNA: TGTGCCAGCAGTTACTCGGTGGACAGAAACACTGAAGCTTTCTTT. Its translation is CASSYSVDRNTEAFF.

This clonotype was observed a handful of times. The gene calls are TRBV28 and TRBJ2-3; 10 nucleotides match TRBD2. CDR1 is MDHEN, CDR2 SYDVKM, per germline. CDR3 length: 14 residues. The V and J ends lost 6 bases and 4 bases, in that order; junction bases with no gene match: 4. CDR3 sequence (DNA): TGTGCCAGCAGATTGAGCGGGGGGGCAGATACGCAGTATTTT. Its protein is CASRLSGGADTQYF.

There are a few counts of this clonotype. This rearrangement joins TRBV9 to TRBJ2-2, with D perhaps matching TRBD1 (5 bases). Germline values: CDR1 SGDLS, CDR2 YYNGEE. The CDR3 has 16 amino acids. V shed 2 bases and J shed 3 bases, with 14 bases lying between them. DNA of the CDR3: TGTGCCAGCAGCGTTAACAGGCGAGAAGACACCGGGGAGCTGTTTTTT. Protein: CASSVNRREDTGELFF.

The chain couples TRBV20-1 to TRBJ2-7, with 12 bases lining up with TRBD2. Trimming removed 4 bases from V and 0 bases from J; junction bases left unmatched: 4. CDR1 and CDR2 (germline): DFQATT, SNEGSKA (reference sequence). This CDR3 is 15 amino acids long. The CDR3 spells CSAIRLAGASYEQYF. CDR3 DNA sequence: TGCAGTGCTATCCGACTAGCGGGGGCCTCCTACGAGCAGTACTTC.

The CDR3 protein is CASSQEKGLAGGYNEQFF. CDR3 bases: TGCGCCAGCAGCCAAGAAAAGGGCCTAGCGGGGGGCTACAATGAGCAGTTCTTC. This rearrangement joins TRBV4-1 to TRBJ2-1, with TRBD2 matching 11 bases. The germline gives CDR1 MGHRA, CDR2 YSYEKL. After removal of 0 bases from V and 3 bases from J, the junction contained 7 bases not matched to a gene. The CDR3 covers 18 residues.

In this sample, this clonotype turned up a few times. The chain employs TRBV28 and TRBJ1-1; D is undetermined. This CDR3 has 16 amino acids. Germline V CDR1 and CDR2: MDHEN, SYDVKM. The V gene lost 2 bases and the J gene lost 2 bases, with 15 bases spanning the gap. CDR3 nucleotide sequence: TGTGCCAGCAGTTTAGCCACACCGGATTCTAACACTGAAGCTTTCTTT. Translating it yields CASSLATPDSNTEAFF.

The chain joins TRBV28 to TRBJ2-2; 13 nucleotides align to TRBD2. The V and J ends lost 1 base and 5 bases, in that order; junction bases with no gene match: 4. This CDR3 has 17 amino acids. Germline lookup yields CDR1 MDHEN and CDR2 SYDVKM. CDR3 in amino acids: CASSLLGLAGTTGELFF. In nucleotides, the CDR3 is TGTGCCAGCAGTTTATTGGGACTAGCGGGGACAACCGGGGAGCTGTTTTTT.

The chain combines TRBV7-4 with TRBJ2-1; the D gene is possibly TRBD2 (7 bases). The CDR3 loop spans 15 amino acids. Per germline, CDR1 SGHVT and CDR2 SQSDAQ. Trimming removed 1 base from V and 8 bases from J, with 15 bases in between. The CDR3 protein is CASSLEIAGADEQFF. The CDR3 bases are TGTGCCAGCAGCTTAGAGATCGCGGGGGCCGATGAGCAGTTCTTC.

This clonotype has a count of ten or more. The CDR3 protein is CASRRGLETQYF. CDR3 nucleotides: TGTGCCAGCAGGAGGGGGCTTGAGACCCAGTACTTC. The V call is TRBV6-1, the J call TRBJ2-5; 7 bases map to TRBD1. Per the germline V gene, CDR1 is MNHNS and CDR2 is SASEGT. The length of the CDR3 is 12 residues. J was trimmed by 5 bases and V by 6 bases; bases with no gene match: 3.

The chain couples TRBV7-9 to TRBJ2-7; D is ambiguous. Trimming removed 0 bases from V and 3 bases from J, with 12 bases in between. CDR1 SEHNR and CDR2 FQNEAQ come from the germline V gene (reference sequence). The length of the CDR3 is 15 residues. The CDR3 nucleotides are TGTGCCAGCAGCTTAGCGGGCCCCGTAGACTACGAGCAGTACTTC. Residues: CASSLAGPVDYEQYF.

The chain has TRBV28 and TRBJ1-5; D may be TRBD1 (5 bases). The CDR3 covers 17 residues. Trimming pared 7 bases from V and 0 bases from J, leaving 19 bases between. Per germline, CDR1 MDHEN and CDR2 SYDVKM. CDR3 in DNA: TGTGCCAGCACCCCTTTAGGGGAGCTCACTAGCAATCAGCCCCAGCATTTT. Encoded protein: CASTPLGELTSNQPQHF.

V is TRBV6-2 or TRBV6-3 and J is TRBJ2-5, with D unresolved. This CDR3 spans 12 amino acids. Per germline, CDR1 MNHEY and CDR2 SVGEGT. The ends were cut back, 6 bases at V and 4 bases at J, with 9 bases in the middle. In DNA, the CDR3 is TGTGCCAGCAGCCCCCTGACAGAGACCCAGTACTTC. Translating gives CASSPLTETQYF.

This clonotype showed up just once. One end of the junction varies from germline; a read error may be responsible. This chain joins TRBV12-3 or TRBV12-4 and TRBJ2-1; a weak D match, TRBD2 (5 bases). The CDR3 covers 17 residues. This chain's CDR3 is CVSSPRTPEDPYNEQFF. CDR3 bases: TGTGTCAGCAGTCCCAGGACTCCAGAAGACCCCTACAATGAGCAGTTCTTC.

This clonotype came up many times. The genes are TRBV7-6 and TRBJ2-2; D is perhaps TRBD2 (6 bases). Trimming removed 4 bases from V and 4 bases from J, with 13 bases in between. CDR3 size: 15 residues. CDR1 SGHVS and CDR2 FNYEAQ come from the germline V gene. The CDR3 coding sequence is TGTGCCAGCAGCTCCGTGGGGGGACCCACCGGGGAGCTGTTTTTT. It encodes CASSSVGGPTGELFF.

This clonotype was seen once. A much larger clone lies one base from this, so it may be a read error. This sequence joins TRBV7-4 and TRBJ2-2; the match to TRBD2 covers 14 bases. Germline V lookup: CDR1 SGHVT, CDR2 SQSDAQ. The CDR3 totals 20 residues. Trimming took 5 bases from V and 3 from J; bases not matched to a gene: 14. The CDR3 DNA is TGTGCCAGCAGCCCCCCGCCGCGACTAGCGGGGGGGTTGGACACCGGGGAGCTGTTTTTT. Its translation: CASSPPPRLAGGLDTGELFF.

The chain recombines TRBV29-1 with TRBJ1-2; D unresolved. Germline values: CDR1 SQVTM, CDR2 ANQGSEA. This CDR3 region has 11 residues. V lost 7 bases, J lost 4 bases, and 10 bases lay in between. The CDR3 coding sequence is TGCAGCGCCGCCGAATCCTATGGCTACACCTTC. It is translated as CSAAESYGYTF.

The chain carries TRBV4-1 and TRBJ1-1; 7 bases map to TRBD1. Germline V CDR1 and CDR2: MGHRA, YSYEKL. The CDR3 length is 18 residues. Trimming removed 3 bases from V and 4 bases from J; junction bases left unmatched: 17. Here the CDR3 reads CASSHPRSGGTSGTEAFF. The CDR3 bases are TGCGCCAGCAGCCACCCGAGGTCAGGGGGGACCTCGGGCACTGAAGCTTTCTTT.

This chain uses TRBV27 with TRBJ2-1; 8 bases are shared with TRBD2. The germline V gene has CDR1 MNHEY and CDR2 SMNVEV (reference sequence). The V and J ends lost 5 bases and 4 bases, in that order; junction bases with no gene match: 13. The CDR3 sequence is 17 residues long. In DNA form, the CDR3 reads TGTGCCAGCAGTCCGAGCGGGGGTGGCGCATTATACAATGAGCAGTTCTTC. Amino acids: CASSPSGGGALYNEQFF.

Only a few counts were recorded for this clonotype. The CDR3 loop is CASNQGGNEQFF. DNA for the CDR3: TGTGCCAGCAATCAGGGCGGGAATGAGCAGTTCTTC. V is TRBV6-5 and J is TRBJ2-1; D could derive from TRBD1 or TRBD2 (5 bases each). V was cut by 7 bases and J by 7 bases, with 11 bases left in between. CDR1 and CDR2 (germline): MNHEY, SVGAGI. The length of the CDR3 is 12 residues.

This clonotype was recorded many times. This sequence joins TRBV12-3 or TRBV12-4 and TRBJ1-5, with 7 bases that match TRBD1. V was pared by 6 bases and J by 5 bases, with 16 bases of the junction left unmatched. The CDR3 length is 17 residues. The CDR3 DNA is TGTGCCAGCAGACATGGAACAGGGGAACCCTCGGATCAGCCCCAGCATTTT. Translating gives CASRHGTGEPSDQPQHF.